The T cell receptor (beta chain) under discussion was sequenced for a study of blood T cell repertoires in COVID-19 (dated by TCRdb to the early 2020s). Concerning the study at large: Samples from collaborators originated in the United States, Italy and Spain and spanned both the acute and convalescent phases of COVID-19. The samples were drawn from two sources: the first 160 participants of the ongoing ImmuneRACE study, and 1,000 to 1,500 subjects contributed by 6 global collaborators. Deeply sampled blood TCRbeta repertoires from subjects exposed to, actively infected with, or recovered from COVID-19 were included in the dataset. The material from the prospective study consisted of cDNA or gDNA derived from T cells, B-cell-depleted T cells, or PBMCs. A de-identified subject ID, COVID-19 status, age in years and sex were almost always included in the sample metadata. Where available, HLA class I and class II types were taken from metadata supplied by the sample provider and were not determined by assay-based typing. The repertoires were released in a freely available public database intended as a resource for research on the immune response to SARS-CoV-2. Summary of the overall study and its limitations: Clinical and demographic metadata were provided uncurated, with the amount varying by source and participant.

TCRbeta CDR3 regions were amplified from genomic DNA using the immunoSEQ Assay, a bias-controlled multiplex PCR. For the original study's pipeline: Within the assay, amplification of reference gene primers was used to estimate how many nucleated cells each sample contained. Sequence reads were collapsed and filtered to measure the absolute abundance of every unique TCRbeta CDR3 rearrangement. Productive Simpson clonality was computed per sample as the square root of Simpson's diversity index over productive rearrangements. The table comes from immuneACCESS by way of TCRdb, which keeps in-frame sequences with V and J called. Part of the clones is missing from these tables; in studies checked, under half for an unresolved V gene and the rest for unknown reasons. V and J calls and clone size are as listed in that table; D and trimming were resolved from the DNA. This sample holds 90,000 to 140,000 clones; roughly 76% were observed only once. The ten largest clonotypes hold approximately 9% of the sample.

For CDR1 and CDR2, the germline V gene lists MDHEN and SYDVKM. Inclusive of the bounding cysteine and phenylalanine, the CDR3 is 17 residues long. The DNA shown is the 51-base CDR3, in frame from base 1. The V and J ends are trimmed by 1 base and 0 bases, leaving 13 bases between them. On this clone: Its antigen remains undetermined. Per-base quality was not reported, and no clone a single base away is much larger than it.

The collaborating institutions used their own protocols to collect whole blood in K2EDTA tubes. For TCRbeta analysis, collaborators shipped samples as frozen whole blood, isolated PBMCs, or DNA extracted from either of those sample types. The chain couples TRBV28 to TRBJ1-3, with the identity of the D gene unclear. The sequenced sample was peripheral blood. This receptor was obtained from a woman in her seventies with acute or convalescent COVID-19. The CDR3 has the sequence CASSLSANTGSGNTIYF. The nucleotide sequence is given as TGTGCCAGCAGTTTATCGGCCAACACGGGCTCTGGAAACACCATATATTTT.